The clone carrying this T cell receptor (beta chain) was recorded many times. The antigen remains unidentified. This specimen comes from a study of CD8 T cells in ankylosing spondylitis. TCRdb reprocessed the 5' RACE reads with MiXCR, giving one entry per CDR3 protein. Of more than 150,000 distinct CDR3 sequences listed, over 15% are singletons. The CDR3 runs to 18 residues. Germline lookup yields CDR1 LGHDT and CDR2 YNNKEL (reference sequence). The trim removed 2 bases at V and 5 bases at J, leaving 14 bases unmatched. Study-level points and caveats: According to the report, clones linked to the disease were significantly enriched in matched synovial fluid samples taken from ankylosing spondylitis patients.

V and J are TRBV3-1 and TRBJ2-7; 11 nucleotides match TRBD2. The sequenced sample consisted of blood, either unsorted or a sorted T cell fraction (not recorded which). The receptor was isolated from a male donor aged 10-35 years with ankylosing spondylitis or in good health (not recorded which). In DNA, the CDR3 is TGTGCCAGCAGCCAATACCCTGGAGGCACTAGCGGGAGCCACGAGCAGTACTTC. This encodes CASSQYPGGTSGSHEQYF.